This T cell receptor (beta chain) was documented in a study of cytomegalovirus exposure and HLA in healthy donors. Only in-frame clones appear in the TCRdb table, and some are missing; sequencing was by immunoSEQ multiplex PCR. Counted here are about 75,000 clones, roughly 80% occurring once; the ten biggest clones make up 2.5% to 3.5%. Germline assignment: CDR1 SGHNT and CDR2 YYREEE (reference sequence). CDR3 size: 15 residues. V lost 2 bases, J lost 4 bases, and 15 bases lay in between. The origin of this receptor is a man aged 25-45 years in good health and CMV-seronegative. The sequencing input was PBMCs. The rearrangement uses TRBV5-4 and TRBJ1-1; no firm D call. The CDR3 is CASSFMPGIGTEAFF. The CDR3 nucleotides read TGTGCCAGCAGCTTCATGCCGGGTATCGGCACTGAAGCTTTCTTT.